This T cell receptor beta chain was observed in a study of blood T cell repertoires in COVID-19. Study-wide context: Sites across the United States, Italy and Spain contributed samples from acute and convalescent COVID-19. PBMCs, B-cell-depleted T cells, or T cells were the source of the cDNA or gDNA that made up the material.

This clone was counted once. Profiled with immunoSEQ multiplex PCR; TCRdb holds only in-frame clones, not every one. There are approximately 68,000 clones in the sample; 82% occur only once, and approximately 19% lies in the top ten. Trimming removed 4 bases from V and 2 bases from J, with 11 bases in between. Germline V gene sequence: CDR1 ENHRY, CDR2 SYGVKD. The CDR3 has 14 residues. The sequence was collected from a human donor in a cohort sampled during active COVID-19. Sequenced sample: peripheral blood. The rearrangement links TRBV10-3 to TRBJ1-1; D gene uncertain. This CDR3 is CAISARGENTEAFF. CDR3 nucleotides: TGTGCCATCAGTGCCCGGGGTGAAAACACTGAAGCTTTCTTT.